One and the same sample provided the 10 T cell receptor beta chains below, sequenced in a study of CXCR3-negative and CXCR3-positive naive CD8 T cells. The TRB cDNA libraries were prepared by 5' RACE with UMI labels. Following a re-call of the 5' RACE reads, TCRdb has one entry per CDR3 protein and lacks DNA. The ten top clones account for about 1.1%, within a sample of roughly 93,000 distinct CDR3 sequences. Study-level points and caveats: The TRB CDR3s that CXCR3-positive naive cells carried were more hydrophobic than those of CXCR3-negative naive cells.

These TCRs' antigens remain unknown. Specimen: naive CXCR3+ CD8+ T cells from blood. Sample subset: CD45RO-CCR7+CD27+CD95- naive CD8+ T cells expressing CXCR3 (TNR3+). These receptors came from a human donor in good health. Some clones in this sample may be carry-over from other donors' samples.

V gene TRBV9 combines with J gene TRBJ2-1; the D call from TCRdb, TRBD1, cannot be confirmed without DNA. Germline V CDR1 and CDR2: SGDLS, YYNGEE. The CDR3 has 14 amino acids. CDR3 residues: CASSVDSGDDEQFF.

The V gene is TRBV13, the J gene TRBJ2-3; without DNA, the TCRdb call of TRBD1 cannot be checked. Germline V gene lookup returns CDR1 PRHDT and CDR2 FYEKMQ (reference sequence). The CDR3 sequence is 15 residues long. CDR3 sequence: CASSLVRTGGDTQYF.

The CDR3 here is CASSGQGFGAGELFF. The V gene is TRBV7-9, the J gene TRBJ2-2; lacking DNA, the TRBD1 call made by TCRdb goes unchecked. The CDR3 has 15 amino acids. CDR1 is SEHNR and CDR2 is FQNEAQ in the germline V gene (reference sequence).

The chain uses TRBV13 and TRBJ2-7; the D call of TRBD1 rests on TCRdb alone, since no DNA is present to check it. Per the germline V gene, CDR1 is PRHDT and CDR2 is FYEKMQ (reference sequence). The CDR3 sequence is 14 residues long. CDR3 in amino acids: CASSLSGGKWEQYF.

The chain has TRBV7-9 and TRBJ1-1; TCRdb's assignment of TRBD1 cannot be checked, as there is no DNA. Germline CDR1 SEHNR, CDR2 FQNEAQ (reference sequence). This CDR3 is built from 17 residues. The CDR3 reads CASSSLGTGGMNTEAFF.

The chain recombines TRBV28 with TRBJ2-5; lacking DNA, the TRBD1 call made by TCRdb goes unchecked. There are 16 residues in the CDR3. Germline V gene sequence: CDR1 MDHEN, CDR2 SYDVKM. The CDR3 is CASWARQGESQETQYF.

The chain recombines TRBV20-1 with TRBJ1-4. CDR1 and CDR2 from the germline V gene are DFQATT and SNEGSKA (reference sequence). The CDR3 totals 16 residues. This chain's CDR3 is CSARDSSGGDPEKLFF.

The chain couples TRBV15 to TRBJ2-7; with no DNA, the TCRdb D assignment of TRBD2 cannot be verified. CDR1 LNHNV and CDR2 YYDKDF come from the germline V gene (reference sequence). The CDR3 spans 16 residues. The CDR3 sequence: CATSRALAGGPAEQYF.

The CDR3 is CASSETLSSGNTIYF. This rearrangement joins TRBV25-1 to TRBJ1-3. Germline CDR1 MGHDK, CDR2 SYGVNS. The CDR3 extends over 15 amino acids.

J is TRBJ2-1 and V is TRBV14. Germline-derived CDR1 and CDR2 are SGHDN and FVKESK. The CDR3 runs to 13 residues. The CDR3 loop is CASSQEPIDEQFF. Together with reference TRBV14 and TRBJ2-1, the CDR3 gives the full variable domain: EAGVTQFPSHSVIEKGQTVTLRCDPISGHDNLYWYRRVMGKEIKFLLHFVKESKQDESGMPNNRFLAERTGGTYSTLKVQPAELEDSGVYFCASSQEPIDEQFFGPGTRLTVL.